The 4 T cell receptor beta chains below come from one sample, sequenced in a study of blood T cell repertoires in COVID-19. The repertoire was sequenced with immunoSEQ multiplex PCR; TCRdb's copy has only in-frame clones and lacks some. The sample records tens of thousands of clones, 85% being singletons. Sample: peripheral blood. The source of these receptors is a woman aged 60 to 75 with active COVID-19.

This clone occurred a few times. The J gene is TRBJ2-5, the V gene TRBV28; TRBD2 agrees at 8 bases. V shed 10 bases and J 2 bases; nucleotides not matched to a gene: 33. CDR3 length: 22 amino acids. Germline CDR1 reads MDHEN; CDR2 reads SYDVKM. CDR3 DNA sequence: TGTGCCACCTCGGCTCCCAAAAACAACCAAAATAGCGGGGCGAGGCGGCAAGAGACCCAGTACTTC. It encodes CATSAPKNNQNSGARRQETQYF.

V is TRBV5-5 and J is TRBJ1-1; 8 bases map to TRBD1. The V and J ends lost 0 bases and 4 bases, in that order; junction bases with no gene match: 14. Germline values: CDR1 SGHKS, CDR2 YYEKEE (reference sequence). The CDR3 covers 18 residues. The CDR3 DNA follows: TGTGCCAGCAGCTTGGCCGGAGGACAGGGTAGTAGGGGCACTGAAGCTTTCTTT. It encodes CASSLAGGQGSRGTEAFF.

V usage is TRBV7-3 and J usage is TRBJ2-7, with 9 bases that match TRBD2. The ends lost 2 bases at V and 1 base at J; junction bases unmatched: 6. CDR1 and CDR2 (germline): SGHTA, FQGTGA. There are 16 residues in the CDR3. For the CDR3, the DNA is TGTGCCAGCAGCTTACTGGCTCTAGCGGGATCCTACGAGCAGTACTTC. Protein: CASSLLALAGSYEQYF.

V and J are TRBV6-5 and TRBJ2-5; 7 positions agree with TRBD2. Trimming cost V 6 bases and J 5 bases; bases outside gene matches: 9. Germline V gives CDR1 MNHEY, CDR2 SVGAGI. This CDR3 contains 14 residues. CDR3 protein: CASRPRAGDETQYF. CDR3 in DNA: TGTGCCAGCAGGCCCAGGGCGGGAGATGAGACCCAGTACTTC.